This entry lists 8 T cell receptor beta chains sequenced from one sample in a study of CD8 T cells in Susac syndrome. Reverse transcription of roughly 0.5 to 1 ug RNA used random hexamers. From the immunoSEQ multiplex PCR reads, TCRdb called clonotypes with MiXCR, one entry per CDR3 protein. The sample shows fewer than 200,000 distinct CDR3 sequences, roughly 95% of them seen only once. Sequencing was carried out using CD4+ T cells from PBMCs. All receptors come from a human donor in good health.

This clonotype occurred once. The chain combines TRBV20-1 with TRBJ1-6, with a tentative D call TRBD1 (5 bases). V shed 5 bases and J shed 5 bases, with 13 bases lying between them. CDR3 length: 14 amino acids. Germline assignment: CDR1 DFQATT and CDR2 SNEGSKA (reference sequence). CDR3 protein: CSAGGALDNSPLHF. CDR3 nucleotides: TGCAGTGCTGGAGGGGCTCTGGATAATTCACCCCTCCACTTT.

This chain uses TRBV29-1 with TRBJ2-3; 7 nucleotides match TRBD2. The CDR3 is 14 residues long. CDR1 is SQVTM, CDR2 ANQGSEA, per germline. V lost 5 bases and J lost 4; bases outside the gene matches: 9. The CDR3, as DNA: TGCAGCGTTCCAGGGCGGGAGATGGCAGATACGCAGTATTTT. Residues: CSVPGREMADTQYF.

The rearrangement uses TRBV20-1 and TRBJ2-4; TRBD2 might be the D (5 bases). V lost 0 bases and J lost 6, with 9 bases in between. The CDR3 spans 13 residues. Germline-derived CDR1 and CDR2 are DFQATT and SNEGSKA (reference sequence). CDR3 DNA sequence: TGCAGTGCTAGAGATTCCGGGATAAACATTCAGTACTTC. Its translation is CSARDSGINIQYF.

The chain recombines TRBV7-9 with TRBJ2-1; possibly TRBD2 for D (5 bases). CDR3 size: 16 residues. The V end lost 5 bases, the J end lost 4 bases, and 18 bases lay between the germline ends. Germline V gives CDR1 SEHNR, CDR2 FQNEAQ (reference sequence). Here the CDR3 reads CASSIMSPGVYNEQFF. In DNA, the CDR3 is TGTGCCAGCAGCATTATGTCCCCCGGGGTGTACAATGAGCAGTTCTTC. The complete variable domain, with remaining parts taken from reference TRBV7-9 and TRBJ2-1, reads DTGVSQNPRHKITKRGQNVTFRCDPISEHNRLYWYRQTLGQGPEFLTYFQNEAQLEKSRLLSDRFSAERPKGSFSTLEIQRTEQGDSAMYLCASSIMSPGVYNEQFFGPGTRLTVL.

The CDR3 DNA sequence: TGCGCCAGCAGCCAAGATAGCCGGAGGGATTACTCCTACGAGCAGTACTTC. It yields the protein CASSQDSRRDYSYEQYF. This rearrangement joins TRBV4-3 to TRBJ2-7, with D possibly being TRBD2 (6 bases). CDR3 length: 17 amino acids. Germline CDR1 LGHNA, CDR2 YSLEER. V shed 0 bases and J shed 0 bases, with 15 bases lying between them.

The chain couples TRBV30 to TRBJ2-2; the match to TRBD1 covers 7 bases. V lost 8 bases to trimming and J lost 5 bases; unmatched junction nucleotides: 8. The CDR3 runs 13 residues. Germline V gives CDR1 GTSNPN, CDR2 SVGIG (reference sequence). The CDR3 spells CAGQGEGTGELFF. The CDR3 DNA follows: TGTGCCGGTCAGGGGGAAGGAACCGGGGAGCTGTTTTTT.

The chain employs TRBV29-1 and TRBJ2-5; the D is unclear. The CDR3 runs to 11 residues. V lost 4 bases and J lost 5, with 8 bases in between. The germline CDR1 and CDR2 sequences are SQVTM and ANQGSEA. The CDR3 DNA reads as TGCAGCGTTGGAGCTGACGAGACCCAGTACTTC. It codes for CSVGADETQYF.

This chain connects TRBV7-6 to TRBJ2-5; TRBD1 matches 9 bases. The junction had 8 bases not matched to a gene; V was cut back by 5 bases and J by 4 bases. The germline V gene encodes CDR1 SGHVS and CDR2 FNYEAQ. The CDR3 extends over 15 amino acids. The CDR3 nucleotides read TGTGCCAGCAGCCCTCTTACGGACAGGGGAGAGACCCAGTACTTC. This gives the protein CASSPLTDRGETQYF. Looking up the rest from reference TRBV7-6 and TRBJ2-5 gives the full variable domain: GAGVSQSPRYKVTKRGQDVALRCDPISGHVSLYWYRQALGQGPEFLTYFNYEAQQDKSGLPNDRFSAERPEGSISTLTIQRTEQRDSAMYRCASSPLTDRGETQYFGPGTRLLVL.